This is a list of T cell receptor beta chains from one sample in a study of T cells in Graves' hyperthyroidism and ophthalmopathy. TCRdb re-derived calls from the multiplex PCR reads in MiXCR, one entry per CDR3 protein. The table includes some 460,000 distinct CDR3 sequences, 15% to 18% detected once. Sample: blood. Receptor source: a woman aged 18-29 years with Graves' hyperthyroidism. CDR3s include the opening cysteine and the closing phenylalanine or tryptophan. D genes are given only for firm matches. A row's size may be missing; if present it is once, few, many or a size class.

len	abundance	j_gene	d_gene	v_gene	CDR3nt	CDR3aa
15	.	TRBJ2-1	TRBD2	TRBV19	TGTGCCAGTAGTATGGCTAGCGGGGACTACAATGAGCAGTTCTTC	CASSMASGDYNEQFF
15	few	TRBJ2-7	.	TRBV5-1	TGCGCCAGCAGCATCCGGGACCCCTCAGGCCACGAGCAGTACTTC	CASSIRDPSGHEQYF
16	many	TRBJ1-1	TRBD1	TRBV3-1	TGTGCCAGCAGCCCGTTCCGGGACAGGTCAATAACTGAAGCTTTCTTT	CASSPFRDRSITEAFF
14	many	TRBJ2-1	TRBD2	TRBV12-3/TRBV12-4	TGTGCCGTAACTCTCGGGACTAGCGGCAATGAGCAGTTCTTC	CAVTLGTSGNEQFF
12	.	TRBJ2-7	TRBD2	TRBV20-1	TGCAGTGCTACGGGAGGGGTCTACGAGCAGTACTTC	CSATGGVYEQYF
17	few	TRBJ2-6	.	TRBV10-3	TGTGCCATCAGTGAGGGGACAACCAACTCTGGGGCCAACGTCCTGACTTTC	CAISEGTTNSGANVLTF
17	many	TRBJ2-3	TRBD2	TRBV11-2	TGTGCCAGCAGCATCTACCGTAGCGGGGGGGCCGCAGATACGCAGTATTTT	CASSIYRSGGAADTQYF
18	few	TRBJ2-1	TRBD2	TRBV3-1	TGTGCCAGCAGCCAAGTAGTAGCGGGGGGGAGCTCCTACAATGAGCAGTTCTTC	CASSQVVAGGSSYNEQFF
15	.	TRBJ2-1	TRBD2	TRBV6-1	TGTGCCAGCAGCACCGGGACTAGCGGGAGAAATGAGCAGTTCTTC	CASSTGTSGRNEQFF
14	few	TRBJ1-3	.	TRBV12-3/TRBV12-4	TGTGCCAGCAGCCCGCTGGGCAGGTTTACCACCATATATTTT	CASSPLGRFTTIYF
13	many	TRBJ2-2	.	TRBV12-3/TRBV12-4	TGTGCCGGGGGGCAGACGAACACCGGGGAGCTGTTTTTT	CAGGQTNTGELFF
15	few	TRBJ2-3	TRBD1	TRBV6-1	TGTGCCAGCAGTGAAGCGGGGACAGGTTTGGGTACGCAGTATTTT	CASSEAGTGLGTQYF
18	many	TRBJ2-1	TRBD1	TRBV5-1	TGCGCCAGCAGCCACAGACGACAGGGTCCGAGCATTAGATCCGAGCAGTTCTTC	CASSHRRQGPSIRSEQFF
16	few	TRBJ1-6	TRBD1	TRBV27	TGTGCCAGCAGTTTATCACCCCCCCCAGGGGGCTCACCCCTCCACTTT	CASSLSPPPGGSPLHF
15	.	TRBJ2-6	.	TRBV5-1	TGCGCCAGCACCCCAGGGGCCGCTGGGGCCAACGCCCTGACTTTC	CASTPGAAGANALTF
12	many	TRBJ2-1	.	TRBV2	TGTGCCAGCAGTGGTCCCTACCTGGGGCAGTTCTTC	CASSGPYLGQFF
15	.	TRBJ2-1	.	TRBV4-2	TGTGCCAGCAGCGTACCGGGACATCTCGCCAATGAGCAGTTCTTC	CASSVPGHLANEQFF
12	few	TRBJ1-5	.	TRBV2	TGTGCCAGCACCACCTTCAATCAGCCCCAGCATTTT	CASTTFNQPQHF
17	many	TRBJ2-7	.	TRBV3-1	TGTGCCAGCAGCCAAGGATTTATGCAGTTAAGCTCCTACGAGCAGTACTTC	CASSQGFMQLSSYEQYF
15	few	TRBJ2-3	.	TRBV4-3	TGCGCCAGCAGCCAATCGTTAAACGGGGCAGATACGCAGTATTTT	CASSQSLNGADTQYF
14	many	TRBJ1-1	.	TRBV7-9	TGTGCCAGCAGCGGCGGAAGTCTGAACACTGAAGCTTTCTTT	CASSGGSLNTEAFF
18	many	TRBJ1-1	.	TRBV12-3/TRBV12-4	TGTGCCAGCAGTTTGGAAACAGGCGCTGCCCGACTGAACACTGAAGCTTTCTTT	CASSLETGAARLNTEAFF
16	few	TRBJ1-6	.	TRBV4-1	TGCGCCAGCAGCCAAGAAGGTGGCAGGGATAATTCACCCCTCCACTTT	CASSQEGGRDNSPLHF
14	.	TRBJ1-2	.	TRBV5-1	TGCGCCAGCAGCTTGGAGCCGATTTCCTATGGCTACACCTTC	CASSLEPISYGYTF
16	few	TRBJ2-3	TRBD2	TRBV7-2	TGTGCCAGCAGCTATCCGGGACTAGCAAGCACAGATACGCAGTATTTT	CASSYPGLASTDTQYF
15	many	TRBJ2-7	.	TRBV7-2	TGTGCCAGCAGCTTTTCCCAGGGGACCTACTACGAGCAGTACTTC	CASSFSQGTYYEQYF
15	many	TRBJ2-7	.	TRBV20-1	TGCAGTGCTAGAGATCGGCAAGGGGGAGCCGGGGAGCAGTACTTC	CSARDRQGGAGEQYF
12	few	TRBJ1-2	.	TRBV14	TGTGCCAGCGGAAAACAGAGCTATGGCTACACCTTC	CASGKQSYGYTF
18	few	TRBJ2-3	.	TRBV5-8	TGTGCCAGCACCGCCCCGGATATAAGGGACACCGCAACAGATACGCAGTATTTT	CASTAPDIRDTATDTQYF
14	few	TRBJ2-1	.	TRBV3-1	TGTGCCAGCAGCCAAGGCCCGGGCTACAATGAGCAGTTCTTC	CASSQGPGYNEQFF